These 25 T cell receptor beta chains originate from one sample sequenced in a study of cytomegalovirus exposure and HLA in healthy donors. Amplification used 60 Vbeta primers and 13 Jbeta primers. Sequenced by immunoSEQ multiplex PCR; TCRdb stores in-frame clones only, minus some. In the table there are about 140,000 clones, 78% of which are singletons. Material: PBMCs. The receptors derive from a female donor in good health and CMV-seronegative.

The chain carries TRBV30 and TRBJ1-1; D is undetermined. This CDR3 comprises 11 residues. The germline CDR1 and CDR2 sequences are GTSNPN and SVGIG (reference sequence). With 3 bases removed from V and 2 bases from J, the gap between germline ends came to 4 bases. CDR3 nucleotides: TGTGCCTGGAGAATAAACACTGAAGCTTTCTTT. Its protein product is CAWRINTEAFF.

This clone was seen only once. This chain joins TRBV19 and TRBJ2-5; 10 nucleotides match TRBD1. Germline assignment: CDR1 LNHDA and CDR2 SQIVND (reference sequence). Trimming at V came to 1 base and at J to 5 bases, leaving 4 bases not matched to a gene. This CDR3 has 15 amino acids. CDR3 amino acids: CASSIGDRGHETQYF. The CDR3 DNA sequence: TGTGCCAGTAGTATAGGTGACAGGGGGCACGAGACCCAGTACTTC. Using reference TRBV19 and TRBJ2-5 for the parts outside the CDR3, the full variable domain is DGGITQSPKYLFRKEGQNVTLSCEQNLNHDAMYWYRQDPGQGLRLIYYSQIVNDFQKGDIAEGYSVSREKKESFPLTVTSAQKNPTAFYLCASSIGDRGHETQYFGPGTRLLVL.

The rearrangement joins TRBV19 to TRBJ1-6; 8 positions agree with TRBD1. CDR1 LNHDA and CDR2 SQIVND come from the germline V gene (reference sequence). The J segment lost 5 bases and the V segment lost 1 base, leaving 1 base of the junction unmatched. The CDR3 loop spans 15 amino acids. The CDR3 coding sequence is TGTGCCAGTAGTATAGTGGACAGGGATAATTCACCCCTCCACTTT. Residues: CASSIVDRDNSPLHF.

Comment on this clone: Distinct nucleotide sequences in the sample also encode this CDR3. The V gene is TRBV5-8, the J gene TRBJ2-7; 7 positions match TRBD2. This CDR3 contains 15 residues. The V and J ends lost 0 bases and 3 bases, in that order; junction bases with no gene match: 6. Germline CDR1 SGHTS, CDR2 YDEGEE. The CDR3 reads CASSLASGTGYEQYF. CDR3 DNA: TGTGCCAGCAGCTTGGCCAGCGGGACGGGCTACGAGCAGTACTTC.

This clone is a singleton in its sample. The gene calls are TRBV4-1 and TRBJ2-2; a possible D gene is TRBD2 (5 bases). Germline values: CDR1 MGHRA, CDR2 YSYEKL. CDR3 length: 16 residues. V was shortened by 4 bases and J by 8 bases, with 20 bases between the two germline ends. The CDR3 bases are TGCGCCAGCAGCCCGCTCGTCCAAGTGCCGGGAGGGGAGCTGTTTTTT. It translates to CASSPLVQVPGGELFF.

The V gene is TRBV10-2, the J gene TRBJ2-5; the D gene is possibly TRBD2 (6 bases). TRBJ2-7 explains the end of the DNA better; the J call may be wrong. Germline V gene lookup returns CDR1 WSHSY and CDR2 SAAADI. The CDR3 length is 13 residues. CDR3 DNA: TGCGCCAGCAGTCAACTAGCTAGATACGAGCAGTACTTC. Translating gives CASSQLARYEQYF.

The chain couples TRBV29-1 to TRBJ1-2, with no clear D. V dropped 2 bases and J dropped 6 bases, with 7 bases sitting between them. CDR1 is SQVTM and CDR2 is ANQGSEA in the germline V gene. This CDR3 is 11 amino acids long. The CDR3 reads CSVESADGYTF. CDR3 coding DNA: TGCAGCGTTGAATCCGCGGATGGCTACACCTTC.

This sequence joins TRBV7-9 and TRBJ1-4, with a weak D call TRBD1 (5 bases). CDR1 is SEHNR and CDR2 is FQNEAQ in the germline V gene (reference sequence). This CDR3 region has 15 residues. Trimming took 2 bases from V and 0 from J, leaving 7 bases between them. CDR3 DNA: TGTGCCAGCAGCTTAATAGGGGCAACTAATGAAAAACTGTTTTTT. This translates into CASSLIGATNEKLFF.

This sequence joins TRBV29-1 and TRBJ1-4; no definite D call. The V gene lost 4 bases and the J gene lost 0 bases, with 3 bases spanning the gap. Germline CDR1 reads SQVTM; CDR2 reads ANQGSEA. The CDR3 loop spans 12 amino acids. CDR3 bases: TGCAGCGTTGCTGCAACTAATGAAAAACTGTTTTTT. It encodes CSVAATNEKLFF.

V usage is TRBV28 and J usage is TRBJ1-2; D not certain. The CDR3 spans 12 residues. Germline CDR1 MDHEN, CDR2 SYDVKM. The V and J ends lost 2 bases and 8 bases respectively, with 9 bases between them. CDR3 sequence: CASSLVLSGYTF. The CDR3 DNA reads TGTGCCAGCAGTTTAGTATTAAGCGGCTACACCTTC.

The chain combines TRBV11-2 with TRBJ2-3; 8 nucleotides match TRBD2. Germline V gene data show CDR1 as SGHAT and CDR2 as FQNNGV. The CDR3 length is 17 residues. The V and J ends lost 1 base and 7 bases, in that order; junction bases with no gene match: 13. CDR3 loop: CASSLGYPGLDLHTQYF. DNA for the CDR3: TGTGCCAGCAGCTTAGGATATCCGGGACTAGACCTCCATACGCAGTATTTT.

This sequence joins TRBV5-1 and TRBJ2-7; 7 nucleotides line up with TRBD1. Per the germline V gene, CDR1 is SGHRS and CDR2 is YFSETQ. This CDR3 has 15 residues. After removal of 4 bases from V and 6 bases from J, the junction contained 13 bases not matched to a gene. The CDR3 loop is CASSKATGSFAEQYF. For the CDR3, the DNA is TGCGCCAGCAGCAAGGCGACAGGGAGTTTTGCCGAGCAGTACTTC.

The genes are TRBV29-1 and TRBJ2-2, with 7 bases that match TRBD1. The CDR3 extends over 14 amino acids. The germline CDR1 and CDR2 sequences are SQVTM and ANQGSEA. V trimming: 5 bases; J trimming: 3 bases; junction bases outside the gene matches: 6. CDR3 nucleotides: TGCAGCGTTTCCAGGGGGACCGACACCGGGGAGCTGTTTTTT. As protein: CSVSRGTDTGELFF.

The chain recombines TRBV28 with TRBJ2-5; no clear D. The V and J ends lost 3 bases and 0 bases respectively, with 5 bases between them. This CDR3 has 13 amino acids. Germline V gene lookup returns CDR1 MDHEN and CDR2 SYDVKM. The DNA of the CDR3 is TGTGCCAGCAGTTTTACAGACCAAGAGACCCAGTACTTC. Its translation: CASSFTDQETQYF.

V usage is TRBV28 and J usage is TRBJ2-1; 9 nucleotides match TRBD1. The V segment lost 5 bases and the J segment 1 base; nucleotides outside the gene matches: 6. Per germline, CDR1 MDHEN and CDR2 SYDVKM. CDR3 length: 16 residues. The CDR3 reads CASSPPGQGSYNEQFF. CDR3 nucleotides: TGTGCCAGCAGTCCTCCGGGACAGGGTTCCTACAATGAGCAGTTCTTC.

The V and J genes are TRBV10-2 and TRBJ2-7; D perhaps matches TRBD2 (5 bases). V shed 6 bases and J shed 0 bases, with 12 bases lying between them. The germline V gene encodes CDR1 WSHSY and CDR2 SAAADI. This CDR3 is built from 14 residues. The CDR3 is CASRGDWSSYEQYF. The CDR3 DNA reads as TGCGCCAGCAGGGGAGACTGGAGCTCCTACGAGCAGTACTTC.

The V gene is TRBV29-1, the J gene TRBJ1-5; D unresolved. Trimming cost V 4 bases and J 0 bases, with 10 bases left between them. Germline CDR1 reads SQVTM; CDR2 reads ANQGSEA. This CDR3 is 14 amino acids long. CDR3 DNA: TGCAGCGTTGGATTGGGCAGTAGCAATCAGCCCCAGCATTTT. This sequence encodes CSVGLGSSNQPQHF.

The rearrangement links TRBV5-1 to TRBJ2-7, with 10 positions matching TRBD2. This CDR3 has 16 residues. V lost 0 bases and J lost 5; bases outside the gene matches: 8. The germline CDR1 and CDR2 sequences are SGHRS and YFSETQ. The CDR3 protein is CASSLAVSGRADEQYF. The DNA of the CDR3 is TGCGCCAGCAGCTTGGCCGTCAGCGGGAGGGCTGACGAGCAGTACTTC.

V usage is TRBV6-6 and J usage is TRBJ2-7, with TRBD1 matching 7 bases. The V gene's germline CDR1 is MNHNY and CDR2 SVGAGI (reference sequence). Germline trimming cut 7 bases from V and 2 bases from J; bases unmatched to any gene: 8. The CDR3 loop spans 14 amino acids. The DNA for the CDR3 is TGTGCCAGCATGGAGGACAGGTCCGCCTACGAGCAGTACTTC. It yields the protein CASMEDRSAYEQYF.

J is TRBJ2-3 and V is TRBV7-6, with a tentative D call TRBD1 (7 bases). The length of the CDR3 is 16 residues. Trimming left V 5 bases short and J 3 bases short, with 18 bases between. CDR1 is SGHVS, CDR2 FNYEAQ, per germline. DNA for the CDR3: TGTGCCAGCAGCCTCGACGGAGGGGGCCTAACAGATACGCAGTATTTT. Protein product: CASSLDGGGLTDTQYF.

The V gene is TRBV7-3, the J gene TRBJ2-1, with D possibly matching TRBD2 (5 bases). The CDR3 consists of 15 residues. Looked up from germline, CDR1 is SGHTA and CDR2 is FQGTGA. V was trimmed by 2 bases and J by 3 bases, leaving 11 bases between them. This CDR3 reads CASSLDGMDYNEQFF. The CDR3 DNA is TGTGCCAGCAGCTTAGACGGGATGGACTACAATGAGCAGTTCTTC.

This sequence joins TRBV7-9 and TRBJ1-4; D is possibly TRBD1 (6 bases). Trimming left V 5 bases short and J 3 bases short, with 13 bases between. The CDR3 extends over 15 amino acids. Germline values: CDR1 SEHNR, CDR2 FQNEAQ (reference sequence). CDR3 nucleotides: TGTGCCAGCAGCCGTATGACAGGACCTAATGAAAAACTGTTTTTT. Translating gives CASSRMTGPNEKLFF.

Here the CDR3 DNA reads TGTGCCAGCAGCTTAGCCGCCTCAGGGGGTTACAATGAGCAGTTCTTC. Translating it yields CASSLAASGGYNEQFF. The rearrangement links TRBV7-9 to TRBJ2-1, with TRBD1 matching over 7 bases. The CDR3 covers 16 residues. Germline CDR1 SEHNR, CDR2 FQNEAQ (reference sequence). J gave up 4 bases and V 0 bases, and 6 bases lay outside the gene matches.

V usage is TRBV19 and J usage is TRBJ2-7, with 10 bases fitting TRBD2. The J segment lost 3 bases and the V segment lost 4 bases, leaving 6 bases of the junction unmatched. Germline CDR1 and CDR2: LNHDA and SQIVND (reference sequence). CDR3 length: 15 amino acids. The CDR3 here is CASSTLAGENYEQYF. The DNA for the CDR3 is TGTGCCAGTAGTACCCTAGCGGGAGAAAACTACGAGCAGTACTTC. Full variable domain (missing parts from reference TRBV19 and TRBJ2-7): DGGITQSPKYLFRKEGQNVTLSCEQNLNHDAMYWYRQDPGQGLRLIYYSQIVNDFQKGDIAEGYSVSREKKESFPLTVTSAQKNPTAFYLCASSTLAGENYEQYFGPGTRLTVT.

The chain employs TRBV27 and TRBJ2-1; 7 positions match TRBD2. Losses at the gene ends were 4 bases for V and 9 bases for J; bases not matched to a gene: 12. The CDR3 loop spans 15 amino acids. The V gene's germline CDR1 is MNHEY and CDR2 SMNVEV (reference sequence). In nucleotides, the CDR3 is TGTGCCAGCAGTTCCCGGGGGGATAGCCTCCGTGAGCAGTTCTTC. This encodes CASSSRGDSLREQFF.